These T cell receptor beta chains were read from a single sample in a study of control samples from healthy donors and cancer patients. Clones were sequenced by immunoSEQ multiplex PCR, and TCRdb holds only the in-frame ones, with some missing. The data hold 110,000 to 150,000 clones, with around 90% observed a single time. Specimen: blood. The source of these receptors is a man between 18 and 29 years old in good health. The CDR3 runs from the conserved cysteine through the conserved F or W. Fields, in order: CDR3 protein, CDR3 DNA, clone size, J gene, V gene, D gene. D genes are given only for firm matches. Size values are once, few and many counts, or a class for expanded clones, and some rows have none.

CDR3 protein: CASSEAGGAFLGREKLFF
CDR3 DNA: TGTGCCAGCAGTGAAGCGGGGGGGGCCTTCCTCGGCCGCGAAAAACTGTTTTTT
clone size: NA
J gene: TRBJ1-4
V gene: TRBV6-1
D gene: NA

CDR3 protein: CASSPLPPGRGGVTEAFF
CDR3 DNA: TGTGCCAGCTCACCATTGCCCCCCGGGCGAGGGGGAGTAACTGAAGCTTTCTTT
clone size: NA
J gene: TRBJ1-1
V gene: TRBV18
D gene: NA

CDR3 protein: CSVEDRAIQETQYF
CDR3 DNA: TGCAGCGTTGAAGACCGGGCTATCCAAGAGACCCAGTACTTC
clone size: NA
J gene: TRBJ2-5
V gene: TRBV29-1
D gene: NA

CDR3 protein: CASSPGHSSQETQYF
CDR3 DNA: TGTGCCAGCAGCCCAGGGCACAGCTCCCAAGAGACCCAGTACTTC
clone size: once
J gene: TRBJ2-5
V gene: TRBV7-3
D gene: NA

CDR3 protein: CASSYERQFTNYGYTF
CDR3 DNA: TGTGCCAGCAGTTACGAAAGGCAGTTTACTAACTATGGCTACACCTTC
clone size: NA
J gene: TRBJ1-2
V gene: TRBV6-6
D gene: NA

CDR3 protein: CAWSVIVGAVEKLFF
CDR3 DNA: TGTGCCTGGAGTGTAATTGTGGGGGCCGTTGAAAAACTGTTTTTT
clone size: once
J gene: TRBJ1-4
V gene: TRBV30
D gene: NA

CDR3 protein: CASRTPTGMPNQETQYF
CDR3 DNA: TGTGCCAGCAGAACACCCACAGGGATGCCTAATCAAGAGACCCAGTACTTC
clone size: NA
J gene: TRBJ2-5
V gene: TRBV7-6
D gene: NA

CDR3 protein: CASSLYKRGGSYNEQFF
CDR3 DNA: TGTGCCAGCAGTTTGTATAAGCGGGGGGGGTCCTACAATGAGCAGTTCTTC
clone size: few
J gene: TRBJ2-1
V gene: TRBV28
D gene: TRBD2

CDR3 protein: CASSLAGDSYGYTF
CDR3 DNA: TGTGCCAGCAGCCTGGCGGGGGACTCCTATGGCTACACCTTC
clone size: NA
J gene: TRBJ1-2
V gene: TRBV6-5
D gene: NA

CDR3 protein: CASSPTQGGYTEAFF
CDR3 DNA: TGCGCCAGCAGCCCTACCCAGGGGGGGTACACTGAAGCTTTCTTT
clone size: NA
J gene: TRBJ1-1
V gene: TRBV5-1
D gene: TRBD1

CDR3 protein: CASSVDRLAGGNSYNEQFF
CDR3 DNA: TGTGCCAGCAGCGTAGATCGGCTAGCGGGGGGGAACTCCTACAATGAGCAGTTCTTC
clone size: NA
J gene: TRBJ2-1
V gene: TRBV9
D gene: TRBD2

CDR3 protein: CASSRGTGELFF
CDR3 DNA: TGTGCCAGCAGCCGGGGTACCGGGGAGCTGTTTTTT
clone size: NA
J gene: TRBJ2-2
V gene: TRBV12-3/TRBV12-4
D gene: NA

CDR3 protein: CSAGGGGASTF
CDR3 DNA: TGCAGTGCTGGCGGGGGGGGCGCGTCCACCTTC
clone size: NA
J gene: TRBJ1-2
V gene: TRBV20-1
D gene: NA

CDR3 protein: CASSVFDRGSYEQYF
CDR3 DNA: TGTGCCAGCAGCGTTTTCGACAGGGGCTCCTACGAGCAGTACTTC
clone size: NA
J gene: TRBJ2-7
V gene: TRBV9
D gene: TRBD1

CDR3 protein: CASRENRGGNTEAFF
CDR3 DNA: TGCGCCAGCAGAGAAAACAGGGGTGGGAACACTGAAGCTTTCTTT
clone size: NA
J gene: TRBJ1-1
V gene: TRBV10-1
D gene: TRBD1

CDR3 protein: CSVVAGYTGELFF
CDR3 DNA: TGCAGCGTCGTGGCCGGGTACACCGGGGAGCTGTTTTTT
clone size: NA
J gene: TRBJ2-2
V gene: TRBV29-1
D gene: NA

CDR3 protein: CASSLAKGANTEAFF
CDR3 DNA: TGTGCCAGCAGCTTAGCTAAAGGGGCCAACACTGAAGCTTTCTTT
clone size: NA
J gene: TRBJ1-1
V gene: TRBV7-9
D gene: NA

CDR3 protein: CASSFVAGSEAFF
CDR3 DNA: TGTGCCAGCAGCTTTGTGGCAGGCTCTGAAGCTTTCTTT
clone size: NA
J gene: TRBJ1-1
V gene: TRBV11-2
D gene: NA

CDR3 protein: CASSQDLGGMLHTF
CDR3 DNA: TGTGCCAGCAGCCAAGATCTGGGGGGAATGCTGCACACCTTC
clone size: NA
J gene: TRBJ1-2
V gene: TRBV14
D gene: NA

CDR3 protein: CASSLSGGTEAFF
CDR3 DNA: TGTGCCAGCAGCTTATCAGGGGGCACTGAAGCTTTCTTT
clone size: NA
J gene: TRBJ1-1
V gene: TRBV11-1
D gene: TRBD1

CDR3 protein: CASSQGLAGWDEQFF
CDR3 DNA: TGCGCCAGCAGCCAAGGACTAGCGGGGTGGGATGAGCAGTTCTTC
clone size: NA
J gene: TRBJ2-1
V gene: TRBV4-3
D gene: TRBD2

CDR3 protein: CASSLWTSGQETQYF
CDR3 DNA: TGTGCCAGCAGCTTATGGACTAGCGGACAAGAGACCCAGTACTTC
clone size: NA
J gene: TRBJ2-5
V gene: TRBV7-9
D gene: TRBD2

CDR3 protein: CASSLDTARNEQYF
CDR3 DNA: TGTGCCAGCAGCTTAGATACCGCTAGAAACGAGCAGTACTTC
clone size: once
J gene: TRBJ2-7
V gene: TRBV11-2
D gene: NA

CDR3 protein: CASSYRTSSEQYF
CDR3 DNA: TGCGCCAGCAGTTACCGGACTAGCTCCGAGCAGTACTTC
clone size: NA
J gene: TRBJ2-7
V gene: TRBV5-1
D gene: TRBD2